These 4 T cell receptor beta chains originate from one sample sequenced in a study of blood T cell repertoires in COVID-19. Data came from immunoSEQ multiplex PCR; TCRdb stores just in-frame clones and leaves some out. Altogether about 76,000 clones are present, 75% to 90% being singletons, with the ten largest covering roughly a sixth. The sequencing sample was made of peripheral blood. All receptors derive from a human donor in a cohort sampled during active COVID-19.

This clone was observed a few times. The chain joins TRBV5-4 to TRBJ1-2; D unclear. The V gene lost 3 bases and the J gene lost 6 bases, with 6 bases spanning the gap. Germline V gene data show CDR1 as SGHNT and CDR2 as YYREEE (reference sequence). This CDR3 region has 11 residues. The CDR3 here is CASSSPDGYTF. CDR3 coding DNA: TGTGCCAGCAGCTCACCAGATGGCTACACCTTC.

V and J are TRBV7-2 and TRBJ2-5; 11 bases agree with TRBD2. CDR1 SGHTA and CDR2 FQGNSA come from the germline V gene. This CDR3 has 18 residues. V lost 1 base to trimming and J lost 5 bases; unmatched junction nucleotides: 12. CDR3 sequence reads: CASSLEVTVAGGQETQYF. The CDR3 DNA reads as TGTGCCAGCAGCTTAGAGGTCACGGTAGCGGGGGGGCAGGAGACCCAGTACTTC.

This rearrangement joins TRBV11-3 to TRBJ2-5; TRBD2 matches 8 bases. The CDR3 is 16 residues long. V was clipped by 5 bases and J by 3 bases; unmatched bases: 11. The germline V gene has CDR1 SGHNT and CDR2 YENEEA. DNA of the CDR3: TGTGCCAGCAGCGGCGGGGGGCTGGGTTTTGAAGAGACCCAGTACTTC. It specifies CASSGGGLGFEETQYF.

The chain employs TRBV19 and TRBJ2-7; 9 bases are a match to TRBD1. Germline lookup yields CDR1 LNHDA and CDR2 SQIVND (reference sequence). J gave up 3 bases and V 0 bases, and 6 bases lay outside the gene matches. CDR3 length: 16 residues. The CDR3 sequence is CASSIDRLGQGYEQYF. The CDR3 DNA reads as TGTGCCAGTAGTATAGATCGCCTGGGACAGGGCTACGAGCAGTACTTC.